The 15 T cell receptor beta chains below were found in one sample sequenced in a study of lymphopenia after photon versus proton radiotherapy. Assay: immunoSEQ multiplex PCR; the TCRdb copy retains only in-frame clones and omits some. The sample includes 70,000 or so clones, around 90% of them seen just once. The sample consisted of peripheral blood, taken from a patient treated with photon-based radiotherapy. The receptors originated from a woman in her sixties or seventies with pancreatic cancer.

The J gene is TRBJ1-5, the V gene TRBV19, with 7 bases identical to TRBD1. Germline V gene lookup returns CDR1 LNHDA and CDR2 SQIVND (reference sequence). The CDR3 totals 17 residues. The J segment lost 6 bases and the V segment lost 3 bases, leaving 14 bases of the junction unmatched. The CDR3 sequence: CASSIRQGSGSSQPQHF. Here the CDR3 DNA reads TGTGCCAGTAGTATCCGACAGGGCTCTGGGTCGAGTCAGCCCCAGCATTTT.

V gene TRBV27 combines with J gene TRBJ2-3, with TRBD2 matching 13 bases. Trimming cost V 4 bases and J 5 bases; bases outside gene matches: 15. The CDR3 has 19 residues. Germline values: CDR1 MNHEY, CDR2 SMNVEV (reference sequence). The CDR3 loop is CASSYRLARTSGSEDTQYF. CDR3 nucleotides: TGTGCCAGCAGTTACAGGTTGGCCCGGACTAGCGGGAGCGAAGATACGCAGTATTTT.

J is TRBJ2-1 and V is TRBV7-2, with D unclear. This CDR3 is built from 15 residues. Germline loops: CDR1 SGHTA, CDR2 FQGNSA. V was pared by 1 base and J by 7 bases, with 14 bases between. For the CDR3, the DNA is TGTGCCAGCAGCTTAGGTTCTAGTGCTAGAAATGAGCAGTTCTTC. Protein: CASSLGSSARNEQFF.

In this sample, this clone turned up once. The J gene is TRBJ2-1, the V gene TRBV27; TRBD1 matches at 9 bases. The J segment lost 8 bases and the V segment lost 10 bases, leaving 12 bases of the junction unmatched. In germline, CDR1 is MNHEY, CDR2 SMNVEV (reference sequence). There are 14 residues in the CDR3. The CDR3 sequence: CATPIGTGLDEQFF. In DNA form, the CDR3 reads TGTGCCACCCCCATCGGGACAGGGCTCGATGAGCAGTTCTTC.

J is TRBJ1-5 and V is TRBV2; D possibly corresponds to TRBD1 (5 bases). CDR3 size: 14 residues. Germline V lookup: CDR1 SNHLY, CDR2 FYNNEI. The V and J ends lost 2 bases and 7 bases respectively, with 12 bases between them. The CDR3 reads CASSELGPGQPQHF. The CDR3, as DNA: TGTGCCAGCAGTGAACTGGGGCCTGGACAGCCCCAGCATTTT.

V usage is TRBV11-1 and J usage is TRBJ2-7, with 7 bases that match TRBD2. Unmatched junction bases numbered 10, after V lost 8 bases and J lost 6 bases. The CDR3 is 13 amino acids. Germline V gene lookup returns CDR1 SGHAT and CDR2 FQDESV (reference sequence). CDR3 region: CASQSGRDGEQYF. In DNA form, the CDR3 reads TGTGCCAGCCAATCGGGGAGGGACGGCGAGCAGTACTTC.

This chain connects TRBV28 to TRBJ1-5; D uncertain. V shed 5 bases and J shed 5 bases, with 7 bases lying between them. This CDR3 has 12 amino acids. Germline loops: CDR1 MDHEN, CDR2 SYDVKM. CDR3 nucleotide sequence: TGTGCCAGCAGTCTGACCCATCAGCCCCAGCATTTT. As protein: CASSLTHQPQHF.

The gene calls are TRBV5-1 and TRBJ1-1; D unclear. Germline-derived CDR1 and CDR2 are SGHRS and YFSETQ. The length of the CDR3 is 13 residues. V gave up 2 bases and J gave up 3 bases, with 8 bases separating them. In nucleotides, the CDR3 is TGCGCCAGCAGCTTCGGTTGGGACACTGAAGCTTTCTTT. This translates into CASSFGWDTEAFF.

This chain uses TRBV11-1 with TRBJ1-1; no firm D call. The CDR3 consists of 13 residues. Germline values: CDR1 SGHAT, CDR2 FQDESV (reference sequence). V was shortened by 1 base and J by 5 bases, with 8 bases between the two germline ends. The CDR3 DNA reads as TGTGCCAGCAGCTTAGTGCGGGGTACTGAAGCTTTCTTT. This translates into CASSLVRGTEAFF.

This clone came up once. The chain is built from TRBV28 and TRBJ2-2, with 7 bases lining up with TRBD1. CDR1 and CDR2 from the germline V gene are MDHEN and SYDVKM. The junction had 5 bases not matched to a gene; V was cut back by 5 bases and J by 5 bases. CDR3 length: 14 amino acids. The CDR3 bases are TGTGCCAGCAGTGCAGGGGGTAGTACCGGGGAGCTGTTTTTT. It specifies CASSAGGSTGELFF.

This clone qualifies as medium-sized (0.01 to 0.1%). This sequence joins TRBV2 and TRBJ2-3; 7 bases are a match to TRBD2. The CDR3 has 14 residues. With V trimmed by 6 bases and J by 2 bases, 5 bases remained unmatched. The germline gives CDR1 SNHLY, CDR2 FYNNEI. CDR3 nucleotide sequence: TGTGCCAGCAGAAGCGGGATATACACAGATACGCAGTATTTT. Translated: CASRSGIYTDTQYF.

Comments on this clone: One end of the junction is discordant with germline, which a read error may explain. The chain joins TRBV19 to TRBJ2-5, with a tentative D call TRBD1 (6 bases). Germline CDR1 is LNHDA and CDR2 is SQIVND (reference sequence). The CDR3 has 11 residues. CDR3 nucleotides: TGTGCCAGTAGGACAGGTCCGACCGAGTACTTC. The encoded protein is CASRTGPTEYF. Full variable domain (rest looked up from reference TRBV19 and TRBJ2-5): DGGITQSPKYLFRKEGQNVTLSCEQNLNHDAMYWYRQDPGQGLRLIYYSQIVNDFQKGDIAEGYSVSREKKESFPLTVTSAQKNPTAFYLCASRTGPTEYFGPGTRLLVL.

V and J are TRBV4-3 and TRBJ2-1; either TRBD1 or TRBD2 may fit D (6 bases each). With 0 bases removed from V and 16 bases from J, the gap between germline ends came to 25 bases. This CDR3 comprises 16 residues. Germline V gene sequence: CDR1 LGHNA, CDR2 YSLEER. The CDR3 DNA reads as TGCGCCAGCAGCCAAGATCGGAGTGCCGCCGGGGGCAGAATCTTCTTC. Translating it yields CASSQDRSAAGGRIFF.

This chain joins TRBV5-1 and TRBJ2-5; 10 bases align to TRBD2. The CDR3 is 15 amino acids. CDR1 SGHRS and CDR2 YFSETQ come from the germline V gene. V lost 0 bases, J lost 3 bases, and 2 bases stayed unmatched. CDR3 coding DNA: TGCGCCAGCAGCTTGGATGGGACTAGCGAAGAGACCCAGTACTTC. It translates to CASSLDGTSEETQYF.

The chain joins TRBV5-6 to TRBJ2-1, with 10 positions matching TRBD2. Losses at the gene ends were 3 bases for V and 4 bases for J; bases not matched to a gene: 7. The length of the CDR3 is 16 residues. Germline-derived CDR1 and CDR2 are SGHDT and YYEEEE. The CDR3 DNA sequence: TGTGCCAGCAGCTCCACTGGACTAGCGGATTACAATGAGCAGTTCTTC. This sequence encodes CASSSTGLADYNEQFF.